These T cell receptor beta chains were read from a single sample in a study of T cell responses to AZD1222 COVID-19 vaccine. Measured with immunoSEQ multiplex PCR; TCRdb has only the in-frame clones, and not every one. The data contain approximately 80,000 clones, 85% to 90% of them seen just once; the ten biggest clones take up roughly 29%. The sample was peripheral blood, taken on day 0 of AZD1222 vaccination. Source of these receptors: an adult in good health. CDR3s include the opening cysteine and the closing phenylalanine or tryptophan. D genes are given only for firm matches. For some rows the clone size is stated as once, few or many, or as a class when expanded; others skip it.

TRBD1	TRBV15	TRBJ1-1	-	CATSRDLGQGGTEAFF	TGTGCCACCAGCAGAGACCTTGGACAGGGGGGGACTGAAGCTTTCTTT
-	TRBV14	TRBJ2-1	-	CASSRDNYNEQFF	TGTGCCAGCAGCCGGGACAACTACAATGAGCAGTTCTTC
-	TRBV2	TRBJ2-2	few	CASVSVGNTGELFF	TGTGCCAGCGTTAGCGTAGGGAACACCGGGGAGCTGTTTTTT
TRBD2	TRBV28	TRBJ2-7	-	CAIGAGNEQYF	TGTGCCATCGGAGCGGGAAACGAGCAGTACTTC
TRBD2	TRBV7-9	TRBJ2-1	once	CATGTSGDNEQFF	TGTGCCACCGGGACTAGCGGGGACAATGAGCAGTTCTTC
TRBD2	TRBV7-2	TRBJ2-2	once	CASRGGGNTGELFF	TGTGCCAGCAGAGGCGGGGGGAACACCGGGGAGCTGTTTTTT
-	TRBV29-1	TRBJ1-4	-	CSAKGEKLFF	TGCAGCGCAAAAGGAGAAAAACTGTTTTTT
TRBD1	TRBV9	TRBJ2-4	-	CASSQRDSIAKNIQYF	TGTGCCAGCAGCCAAAGGGACAGTATAGCCAAAAACATTCAGTACTTC
TRBD2	TRBV5-6	TRBJ2-7	-	CASSLARLAGAYEQYF	TGTGCCAGCAGCTTGGCCCGACTAGCGGGCGCCTACGAGCAGTACTTC
-	TRBV11-2	TRBJ2-7	-	CASSSGYEQYF	TGTGCCAGCAGCTCCGGCTACGAGCAGTACTTC
-	TRBV10-3	TRBJ2-1	-	CAITDPGSYNEQFF	TGTGCCATCACTGACCCGGGCTCCTACAATGAGCAGTTCTTC
-	TRBV5-1	TRBJ1-2	few	CASSLYQGPTPSTNYGYTF	TGCGCCAGCAGCTTGTACCAGGGGCCAACTCCCTCAACTAACTATGGCTACACCTTC
-	TRBV29-1	TRBJ2-2	-	CSATGNTGELFF	TGCAGTGCTACAGGGAACACCGGGGAGCTGTTTTTT
-	TRBV11-2	TRBJ1-4	-	CASSFMRGTNEKLFF	TGTGCCAGCAGCTTCATGAGGGGAACTAATGAAAAACTGTTTTTT
TRBD1	TRBV5-1	TRBJ1-4	once	CASTKLPGGTNEKLFF	TGCGCCAGCACAAAGCTACCAGGGGGCACTAATGAAAAACTGTTTTTT
-	TRBV18	TRBJ1-3	-	CASSPPTRSSTIYF	TGTGCCAGCTCACCACCCACACGTTCTTCCACCATATATTTT
-	TRBV15	TRBJ1-6	-	CATSRSGSDSPLHF	TGTGCCACCAGTAGATCAGGATCCGATTCACCCCTCCACTTT
-	TRBV6-4	TRBJ2-2	-	CASSPTEEAGELFF	TGTGCCAGCAGTCCCACCGAGGAGGCCGGGGAGCTGTTTTTT
TRBD2	TRBV4-1	TRBJ2-2	-	CASSLSGSPTGELFF	TGCGCCAGCAGCCTTAGCGGGAGCCCCACCGGGGAGCTGTTTTTT
TRBD2	TRBV30	TRBJ2-1	-	CAWSGIVAGGNNEQFF	TGTGCCTGGAGTGGGATCGTAGCGGGAGGAAACAATGAGCAGTTCTTC
-	TRBV6-5	TRBJ1-1	once	CASSYAEEAFF	TGTGCCAGCAGTTACGCGGAGGAGGCTTTCTTT
TRBD2	TRBV30	TRBJ2-3	once	CAWRLAPDTQYF	TGTGCCTGGAGACTAGCGCCAGATACGCAGTATTTT
TRBD2	TRBV4-3	TRBJ2-3	once	CASSQGGSGRAWGTDTQYF	TGCGCCAGCAGCCAAGGGGGTAGCGGGAGGGCCTGGGGCACAGATACGCAGTATTTT
-	TRBV6-4	TRBJ2-2	few	CASSDRDTGELFF	TGTGCCAGCAGTGACAGGGACACCGGGGAGCTGTTTTTT
-	TRBV28	TRBJ2-7	-	CASSQAFGGLPYEQYF	TGTGCCAGCAGCCAGGCGTTCGGGGGATTGCCCTACGAGCAGTACTTC
TRBD1	TRBV4-1	TRBJ1-1	-	CASSPMDRGRGPEAFF	TGCGCCAGCAGCCCGATGGACAGGGGGCGTGGACCTGAAGCTTTCTTT
-	TRBV7-6	TRBJ2-6	-	CASSERVSGANVLTF	TGTGCCAGCAGTGAACGGGTTTCTGGGGCCAACGTCCTGACTTTC
-	TRBV21-1	TRBJ2-7	-	CASSRRRLAFSYEQYF	TGTGCCAGCAGCAGGAGGAGACTAGCCTTCTCCTACGAGCAGTACTTC
-	TRBV27	TRBJ2-7	-	CATLDAGYEQYF	TGTGCCACCTTAGACGCGGGCTACGAGCAGTACTTC
TRBD2	TRBV5-1	TRBJ2-3	-	CASSLGTSGTSDTQYF	TGCGCCAGCAGCTTGGGGACTAGCGGGACTTCAGATACGCAGTATTTT